Following are 18 T cell receptor beta chains from one sample sequenced in a study of blood T cell repertoires in COVID-19. Generated by immunoSEQ multiplex PCR, the TCRdb table keeps only in-frame clones and is missing some. The sample includes around 300,000 clones, more than 80% of them seen just once. Sequencing was carried out using peripheral blood. The receptors come from a woman in her fifties or sixties with COVID-19, enrolled during active disease.

V gene TRBV30 combines with J gene TRBJ2-1; 7 nucleotides align to TRBD1. CDR1 GTSNPN and CDR2 SVGIG come from the germline V gene (reference sequence). This CDR3 contains 17 residues. The ends lost 6 bases at V and 0 bases at J; junction bases unmatched: 14. CDR3 DNA: TGTGCCTGTTATGGGACCTTGGGACAGAGCTCCTACAATGAGCAGTTCTTC. Encoded protein: CACYGTLGQSSYNEQFF.

The V call is TRBV4-1, the J call TRBJ2-3; 15 bases are shared with TRBD2. Looked up from germline, CDR1 is MGHRA and CDR2 is YSYEKL. The ends lost 5 bases at V and 4 bases at J; junction bases unmatched: 7. The CDR3 runs 17 residues. The CDR3 loop is CASSLGLAGGPSDTQYF. In DNA, the CDR3 is TGCGCCAGCAGCTTAGGACTAGCGGGAGGGCCGTCAGATACGCAGTATTTT.

The chain is built from TRBV7-8 and TRBJ2-5; D is unresolved. Deletions cut 1 base from V and 1 base from J, with 7 bases between. The germline gives CDR1 SGHVS, CDR2 FQNEAQ. This CDR3 is 14 amino acids long. The CDR3 DNA is TGTGCCAGCAGCTTAGTGTCCGTCCAAGAGACCCAGTACTTC. Its protein is CASSLVSVQETQYF.

The chain has TRBV7-9 and TRBJ2-7; 13 bases match TRBD2. The J segment lost 4 bases and the V segment lost 5 bases, leaving 2 bases of the junction unmatched. This CDR3 is 14 amino acids long. Germline CDR1 and CDR2: SEHNR and FQNEAQ (reference sequence). CDR3 in DNA: TGTGCCAGCAGCCGACTAGCGGGAGGTTACGAGCAGTACTTC. Translation gives CASSRLAGGYEQYF.

The chain links TRBV6-5 to TRBJ2-7, with a possible D match to TRBD1 (6 bases). V lost 7 bases to trimming and J lost 5 bases, with 15 bases between them. The CDR3 loop spans 13 amino acids. Germline V gives CDR1 MNHEY, CDR2 SVGAGI. CDR3 nucleotide sequence: TGTGCCAGCACCGAGGGGGATCCGCACGAGCAGTACTTC. Translating it yields CASTEGDPHEQYF.

J is TRBJ1-1 and V is TRBV5-4, with 9 bases identical to TRBD1. The germline V gene has CDR1 SGHNT and CDR2 YYREEE (reference sequence). After removal of 1 base from V and 6 bases from J, the junction contained 7 bases not matched to a gene. The length of the CDR3 is 15 residues. The CDR3 loop reads CASSLWDRETAEAFF. CDR3 coding DNA: TGTGCCAGCAGCTTGTGGGACAGGGAGACTGCTGAAGCTTTCTTT.

The V and J genes are TRBV7-3 and TRBJ1-1; D perhaps matches TRBD1 (5 bases). V gave up 2 bases and J gave up 8 bases, with 9 bases separating them. The CDR3 spans 12 residues. The germline gives CDR1 SGHTA, CDR2 FQGTGA. The CDR3 nucleotides are TGTGCCAGCAGCTTAGTTCGGACAGAAGCTTTCTTT. Protein sequence: CASSLVRTEAFF.

This clone was observed a few times. The rearrangement links TRBV29-1 to TRBJ2-7; D might be TRBD1 (5 bases). The CDR3 consists of 15 residues. The germline CDR1 and CDR2 sequences are SQVTM and ANQGSEA. V was pared by 1 base and J by 1 base, with 14 bases between. CDR3 sequence reads: CSVEGGKGISYEQYF. The DNA for the CDR3 is TGCAGCGTTGAAGGTGGTAAGGGGATTTCCTACGAGCAGTACTTC.

V usage is TRBV12-3 or TRBV12-4 and J usage is TRBJ2-5; D possibly corresponds to TRBD2 (5 bases). The CDR3 consists of 12 residues. Trimming left V 5 bases short and J 5 bases short, with 9 bases between. This chain's CDR3 is CASSRRGETQYF. CDR3 bases: TGTGCCAGCAGTCGAAGAGGGGAGACCCAGTACTTC.

This chain connects TRBV27 to TRBJ2-7; 9 positions match TRBD1. Germline loops: CDR1 MNHEY, CDR2 SMNVEV (reference sequence). This CDR3 is built from 15 residues. With V trimmed by 6 bases and J by 3 bases, 9 bases remained unmatched. The CDR3 nucleotides are TGTGCCAGCAGGACCGCCGGGACAGGGATCTACGAGCAGTACTTC. This codes for CASRTAGTGIYEQYF.

This clone has only one observation. This chain joins TRBV18 and TRBJ1-1; TRBD1 aligns across 9 bases. Germline loops: CDR1 KGHSH, CDR2 LQKENI. The CDR3 consists of 16 residues. With V trimmed by 0 bases and J by 0 bases, 2 bases remained unmatched. The CDR3 sequence is CASSPPGQGMNTEAFF. The DNA of the CDR3 is TGTGCCAGCTCACCACCGGGACAGGGCATGAACACTGAAGCTTTCTTT.

The chain links TRBV4-1 to TRBJ2-7; D might be TRBD2 (5 bases). The CDR3 runs 17 residues. In germline, CDR1 is MGHRA, CDR2 YSYEKL. The ends were cut back, 0 bases at V and 7 bases at J, with 22 bases in the middle. CDR3: CASSQEHSKAPSWEQYF. In DNA, the CDR3 is TGCGCCAGCAGCCAAGAACACTCTAAGGCCCCTAGCTGGGAGCAGTACTTC.

This clone was seen only a few times. V is TRBV11-1 and J is TRBJ2-3, with 7 positions matching TRBD1. V was pared by 2 bases and J by 0 bases, with 5 bases of the junction left unmatched. Germline CDR1 reads SGHAT; CDR2 reads FQDESV (reference sequence). The CDR3 covers 16 residues. The CDR3 protein is CASSLRTGLSTDTQYF. The CDR3 nucleotides are TGTGCCAGCAGCTTACGGACAGGATTAAGCACAGATACGCAGTATTTT.

The rearrangement joins TRBV19 to TRBJ1-1; 10 bases line up with TRBD1. Trimming removed 5 bases from V and 0 bases from J; junction bases left unmatched: 6. The CDR3 sequence is 16 residues long. In germline, CDR1 is LNHDA, CDR2 SQIVND (reference sequence). CDR3 loop: CASSFRDRGLNTEAFF. CDR3 sequence (DNA): TGTGCCAGTAGTTTCCGGGACAGGGGATTGAACACTGAAGCTTTCTTT. Full variable domain (outside the CDR3, taken from reference TRBV19 and TRBJ1-1): DGGITQSPKYLFRKEGQNVTLSCEQNLNHDAMYWYRQDPGQGLRLIYYSQIVNDFQKGDIAEGYSVSREKKESFPLTVTSAQKNPTAFYLCASSFRDRGLNTEAFFGQGTRLTVV.

This clone was counted once. A junction boundary mismatches the germline segment, possibly from a read error. The V gene is TRBV24-1, the J gene TRBJ1-1; no clear D gene. The CDR3 runs to 14 residues. The germline V gene has CDR1 KGHDR and CDR2 SFDVKD. Here the CDR3 reads CATSPPGVNPEAFF. CDR3 sequence (DNA): TGTGCCACCTCACCCCCCGGTGTGAACCCTGAAGCTTTCTTT.

The J gene is TRBJ2-3, the V gene TRBV20-1; D gene ambiguous. Germline CDR1 and CDR2: DFQATT and SNEGSKA (reference sequence). This CDR3 comprises 11 residues. V lost 3 bases, J lost 5 bases, and 6 bases lay in between. The chain's CDR3 is CSASSGDTQYF. In nucleotides, the CDR3 is TGCAGTGCTAGCAGTGGAGATACGCAGTATTTT.

The V call is TRBV28, the J call TRBJ2-7; D remains ambiguous. Germline CDR1 is MDHEN and CDR2 is SYDVKM. This CDR3 contains 14 residues. Trimming took 6 bases from V and 0 from J, leaving 12 bases between them. The CDR3 loop is CASRSSTPSYEQYF. The CDR3 DNA follows: TGTGCCAGCAGATCTTCTACGCCCTCCTACGAGCAGTACTTC.

This sequence joins TRBV29-1 and TRBJ1-2; 12 bases are shared with TRBD1. Germline V gives CDR1 SQVTM, CDR2 ANQGSEA. V shed 3 bases and J 4 bases; nucleotides not matched to a gene: 6. The CDR3 consists of 15 residues. The CDR3 reads CSVDKLGQGAYGYTF. CDR3 bases: TGCAGCGTTGATAAGTTGGGACAGGGGGCCTATGGCTACACCTTC.